The entry below gives a single T cell receptor beta chain sequence along with its context. Antigen: not known. This specimen comes from a study of post-analysis software for immune sequencing data. Overall study context: Disease trajectories encompassed relapsing-remitting, secondary progressive and progressive-relapsing multiple sclerosis.

Unique molecular identifiers were carried by the TCR beta cDNA libraries. TCRdb itself ran the PCR reads through MiXCR, one entry per CDR3 protein. Of approximately 660,000 distinct CDR3 sequences listed, 59% are singletons. Germline V lookup: CDR1 SGHKS, CDR2 YYEKEE (reference sequence). This CDR3 region has 15 residues. V was clipped by 4 bases and J by 5 bases, with 16 bases between them. General study results and limits: By F measure, samples from a shared preparation batch strongly co-clustered. Four or five TRBV segments were more frequent in patients than controls; TRBV5-6, TRBV5-1 and TRBV20-1 belonged to this group.

The chain uses TRBV5-5 and TRBJ1-5; possible D gene TRBD1, 5 bases. Specimen: blood. The TCR sequence derives from a girl aged 2-15 years with multiple sclerosis. CDR3 sequence: CASSPLGDGDQPQHF. DNA for the CDR3: TGTGCCAGCAGCCCACTCGGGGACGGAGATCAGCCCCAGCATTTT.